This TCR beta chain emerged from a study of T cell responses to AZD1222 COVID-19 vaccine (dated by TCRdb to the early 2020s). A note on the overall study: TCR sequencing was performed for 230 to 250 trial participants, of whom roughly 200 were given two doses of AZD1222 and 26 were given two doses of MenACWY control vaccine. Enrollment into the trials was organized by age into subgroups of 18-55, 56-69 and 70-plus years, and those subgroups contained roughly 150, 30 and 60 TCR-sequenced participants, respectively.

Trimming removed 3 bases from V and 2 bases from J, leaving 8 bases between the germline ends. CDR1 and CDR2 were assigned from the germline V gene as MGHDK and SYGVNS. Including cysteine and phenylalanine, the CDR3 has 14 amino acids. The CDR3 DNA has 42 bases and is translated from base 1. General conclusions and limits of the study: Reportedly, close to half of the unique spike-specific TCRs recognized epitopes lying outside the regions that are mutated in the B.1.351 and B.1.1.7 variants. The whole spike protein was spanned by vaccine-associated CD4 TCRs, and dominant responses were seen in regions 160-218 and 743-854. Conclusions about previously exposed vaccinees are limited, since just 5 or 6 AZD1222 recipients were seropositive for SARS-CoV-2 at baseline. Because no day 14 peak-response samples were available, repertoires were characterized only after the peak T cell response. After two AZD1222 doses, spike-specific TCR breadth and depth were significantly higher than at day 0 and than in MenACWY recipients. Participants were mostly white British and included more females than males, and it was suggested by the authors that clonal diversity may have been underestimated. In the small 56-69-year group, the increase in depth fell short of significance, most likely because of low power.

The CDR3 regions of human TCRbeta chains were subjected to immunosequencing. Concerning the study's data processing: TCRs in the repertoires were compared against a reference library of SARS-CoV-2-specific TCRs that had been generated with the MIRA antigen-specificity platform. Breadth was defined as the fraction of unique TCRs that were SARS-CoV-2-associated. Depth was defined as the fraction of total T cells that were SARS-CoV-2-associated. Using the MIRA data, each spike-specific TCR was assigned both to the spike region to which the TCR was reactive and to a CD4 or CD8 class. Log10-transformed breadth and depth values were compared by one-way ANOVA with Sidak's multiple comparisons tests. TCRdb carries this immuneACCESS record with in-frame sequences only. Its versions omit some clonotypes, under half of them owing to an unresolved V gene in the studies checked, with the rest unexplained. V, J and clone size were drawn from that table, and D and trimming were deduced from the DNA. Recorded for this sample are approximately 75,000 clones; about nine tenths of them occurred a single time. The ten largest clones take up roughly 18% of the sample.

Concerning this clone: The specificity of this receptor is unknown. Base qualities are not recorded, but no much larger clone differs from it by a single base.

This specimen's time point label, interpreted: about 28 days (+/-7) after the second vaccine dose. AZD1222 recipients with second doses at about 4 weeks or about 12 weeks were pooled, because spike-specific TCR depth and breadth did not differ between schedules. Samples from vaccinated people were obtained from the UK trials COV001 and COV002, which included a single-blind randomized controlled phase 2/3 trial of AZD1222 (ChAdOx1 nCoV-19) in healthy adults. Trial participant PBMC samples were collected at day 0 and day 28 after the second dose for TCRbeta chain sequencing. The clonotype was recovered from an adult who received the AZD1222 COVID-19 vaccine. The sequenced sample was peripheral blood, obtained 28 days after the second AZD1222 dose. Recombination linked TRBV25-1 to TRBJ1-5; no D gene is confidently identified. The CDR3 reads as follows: CASSDWGGNQPQHF. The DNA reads TGTGCCAGCAGTGATTGGGGTGGCAATCAGCCCCAGCATTTT.